Listed here are 26 T cell receptor beta chains from one sample, sequenced in a study of human T cells and chemical hapten exposure. TCRdb used MiXCR to reprocess the RACE reads, holding one entry per CDR3 protein. The sample carries fewer than 65,000 distinct CDR3 sequences, about 9% recorded once. Documented time point: pre-sensitization, week 0. Noted treatment: therapeutic diphenylcyclopropenone sensitization with weekly scalp DPC. Specimen: whole blood, collected in connection with sensitization to the hapten diphenylcyclopropenone (DPC). The receptors derive from a middle-aged woman with alopecia areata. Some clones in this sample may be carry-over from other donors' samples.

This clonotype was seen only a few times. In this CDR3 the conserved last residue, phenylalanine or tryptophan, is missing, so a read error is likely. The chain has TRBV30 and TRBJ2-3, with D perhaps TRBD2 (5 bases). The CDR3 covers 13 residues. Trimming removed 8 bases at V and 2 bases at J, with 14 bases between. CDR1 GTSNPN and CDR2 SVGIG come from the germline V gene (reference sequence). DNA for the CDR3: TGTGCCGGTCAAACGGGGAACACAGATACGCAGTATTTG. Its protein product is CAGQTGNTDTQYL.

This clonotype was seen repeatedly, ten times or more. The V and J genes are TRBV4-1 and TRBJ1-4, with a tentative D call TRBD1 (5 bases). The length of the CDR3 is 17 residues. V was pared by 0 bases and J by 0 bases, with 11 bases between. Germline CDR1 reads MGHRA; CDR2 reads YSYEKL. CDR3 amino acids: CASSQDRGSATNEKLFF. In DNA, the CDR3 is TGCGCCAGCAGCCAAGATCGGGGGAGTGCAACTAATGAAAAACTGTTTTTT.

This clonotype was seen ten or more times. The chain has TRBV7-2 and TRBJ2-5; possibly TRBD2 for D (7 bases). Germline CDR1 SGHTA, CDR2 FQGNSA. There are 14 residues in the CDR3. Trimming took off 0 bases at V and 4 bases at J, with 9 bases between the two ends. In nucleotides, the CDR3 is TGTGCCAGCAGCTTAGCGGGGGGGCGAGAGACCCAGTACTTC. Its translation: CASSLAGGRETQYF.

By share, this clonotype ranks as medium-sized. The chain links TRBV24-1 to TRBJ1-5; TRBD1 might be the D (5 bases). The germline V and J ends were trimmed by 9 bases and 2 bases, with 19 bases remaining between them. The CDR3 is made up of 16 amino acids. Germline V gives CDR1 KGHDR, CDR2 SFDVKD. The CDR3 DNA reads as TGTGCCACCGGCCCCGGCAGGGAGGTAGGCAATCAGCCCCAGCATTTT. Protein sequence: CATGPGREVGNQPQHF.

In its sample, this clonotype was seen many times. The chain carries TRBV4-2 and TRBJ1-4; weak D call: TRBD1 (6 bases). V was pared by 0 bases and J by 5 bases, with 13 bases between. Per germline, CDR1 LGHNA and CDR2 YNFKEQ. The CDR3 is 16 residues long. CDR3: CASSQDLQGSNEKLFF. The DNA of the CDR3 is TGTGCCAGCAGCCAAGATCTCCAGGGGTCCAATGAAAAACTGTTTTTT.

This clonotype has ten or more counts. In DNA form, the CDR3 reads TGTGCCAGCAGCCTTCGCCCGGCAGGGGAGCATTCACCCCTCCACTTT. Its protein is CASSLRPAGEHSPLHF. The rearrangement uses TRBV14 and TRBJ1-6; D is possibly TRBD1 (6 bases). CDR1 and CDR2 (germline): SGHDN, FVKESK. V lost 4 bases, J lost 8 bases, and 18 bases lay in between. CDR3 length equals 16 residues.

V gene TRBV5-1 combines with J gene TRBJ2-7; 12 positions agree with TRBD1. The CDR3 is made up of 17 amino acids. Germline V gene data show CDR1 as SGHRS and CDR2 as YFSETQ. Trimming removed 4 bases from V and 2 bases from J; junction bases left unmatched: 10. The CDR3 DNA reads as TGCGCCAGCAGCGCCGGGACAGGGGGCTATGGGCCCTACGAGCAGTACTTC. Its translation: CASSAGTGGYGPYEQYF.

This clonotype showed up many times. The chain employs TRBV20-1 and TRBJ2-3, with 8 bases fitting TRBD1. This CDR3 contains 14 residues. CDR1 and CDR2 from the germline V gene are DFQATT and SNEGSKA (reference sequence). Trimming at V came to 6 bases and at J to 1 base, leaving 6 bases not matched to a gene. CDR3 nucleotides: TGCAGTGCCTCCGACAGGGGACGCACAGATACGCAGTATTTT. Protein: CSASDRGRTDTQYF.

This clonotype was counted ten times or more. The chain uses TRBV12-3 or TRBV12-4 and TRBJ1-6, with D uncertain. CDR3 size: 15 residues. Trimming took 5 bases from V and 7 from J, leaving 15 bases between them. DNA of the CDR3: TGTGCCAGCAGTGTAACACCGGGAGGGAATTCACCCCTCCACTTT. Protein: CASSVTPGGNSPLHF.

The table lists this clonotype with many counts. The chain combines TRBV15 with TRBJ2-3; 8 bases line up with TRBD2. Germline V gene sequence: CDR1 LNHNV, CDR2 YYDKDF (reference sequence). The CDR3 contains 16 residues. V trimming: 2 bases; J trimming: 0 bases; junction bases outside the gene matches: 4. For the CDR3, the DNA is TGTGCCACCAGCAGAAGAAGCGGGGGAAGCACAGATACGCAGTATTTT. It specifies CATSRRSGGSTDTQYF. The full variable domain, its missing parts supplied by reference TRBV15 and TRBJ2-3, is DAMVIQNPRYQVTQFGKPVTLSCSQTLNHNVMYWYQQKSSQAPKLLFHYYDKDFNNEADTPDNFQSRRPNTSFCFLDIRSPGLGDTAMYLCATSRRSGGSTDTQYFGPGTRLTVL.

The chain recombines TRBV12-3 or TRBV12-4 with TRBJ2-7; 9 bases line up with TRBD2. CDR3 size: 15 residues. The ends lost 3 bases at V and 2 bases at J; junction bases unmatched: 5. CDR3 sequence reads: CASSFRLAGPYEQYF. In DNA, the CDR3 is TGTGCCAGCAGTTTCAGGCTAGCGGGACCCTACGAGCAGTACTTC.

This clonotype turned up a few times. The chain employs TRBV6-4 and TRBJ2-3, with D perhaps being TRBD1 or TRBD2 (6 bases each). Germline assignment: CDR1 MRHNA and CDR2 SNTAGT. CDR3 length equals 15 residues. The ends were cut back, 5 bases at V and 0 bases at J, with 12 bases in the middle. CDR3 sequence (DNA): TGTGCCAGCAGTCCTCAGGGGACTAGCACAGATACGCAGTATTTT. Protein product: CASSPQGTSTDTQYF.

At least ten counts were recorded for this clonotype. The chain carries TRBV4-1 and TRBJ2-4, with 9 bases that match TRBD2. This CDR3 is built from 20 residues. The junction had 17 bases not matched to a gene; V was cut back by 3 bases and J by 2 bases. Per germline, CDR1 MGHRA and CDR2 YSYEKL. The CDR3 region has the DNA TGCGCCAGCAGCCACATAGTGGGGCGGGGGGGCCTTCTCCCCAAAAACATTCAGTACTTC. Translated: CASSHIVGRGGLLPKNIQYF.

V usage is TRBV4-3 and J usage is TRBJ1-4; possibly TRBD1 for D (5 bases). Trimming removed 0 bases from V and 4 bases from J, with 12 bases in between. Per the germline V gene, CDR1 is LGHNA and CDR2 is YSLEER. The CDR3 has 16 residues. CDR3 DNA sequence: TGCGCCAGCAGCCAAGATGAGGGGCCCTATAATGAAAAACTGTTTTTT. Residues: CASSQDEGPYNEKLFF.

This clonotype occurred a few times. This chain uses TRBV14 with TRBJ1-4, with D unresolved. The V end lost 0 bases, the J end lost 8 bases, and 10 bases lay between the germline ends. Per the germline V gene, CDR1 is SGHDN and CDR2 is FVKESK. CDR3 length: 14 amino acids. The CDR3 reads CASSQDGLGEKLFF. In DNA, the CDR3 is TGTGCCAGCAGCCAAGATGGGCTAGGAGAAAAACTGTTTTTT.

This clonotype was recorded many times. The rearrangement joins TRBV20-1 to TRBJ2-7, with a possible D match to TRBD1 (6 bases). Per the germline V gene, CDR1 is DFQATT and CDR2 is SNEGSKA (reference sequence). CDR3 size: 14 residues. The V end was cut by 7 bases, the J end by 4 bases, with 20 bases between. The DNA for the CDR3 is TGCAGTGGAGTTGAAAGTGGGACACCATACGAGCAGTACTTC. It codes for CSGVESGTPYEQYF.

This clonotype was found many times. The chain joins TRBV5-6 to TRBJ2-1; weak D call: TRBD1 (6 bases). This CDR3 spans 13 amino acids. CDR1 is SGHDT, CDR2 YYEEEE, per germline. V was cut by 7 bases and J by 7 bases, with 15 bases left in between. The CDR3, as DNA: TGTGCCAGCGCTAGCCCCCAGGGGAATGAGCAGTTCTTC. It is translated as CASASPQGNEQFF.

Ten or more counts support this clonotype. The rearrangement links TRBV20-1 to TRBJ2-5, with D perhaps matching TRBD1 or TRBD2 (6 bases each). Germline V gene data show CDR1 as DFQATT and CDR2 as SNEGSKA (reference sequence). V gave up 0 bases and J gave up 5 bases, with 16 bases separating them. This CDR3 is 15 amino acids long. Here the CDR3 reads CSARDSGRGVETQYF. The CDR3 DNA is TGCAGTGCTAGAGACTCTGGTAGGGGGGTGGAGACCCAGTACTTC.

For this clonotype: This may arise from a read error, as a much more abundant clone is one base away. The gene calls are TRBV13 and TRBJ1-6; TRBD1 aligns across 8 bases. The CDR3 covers 16 residues. With V trimmed by 4 bases and J by 11 bases, 13 bases remained unmatched. CDR1 is PRHDT and CDR2 is FYEKMQ in the germline V gene (reference sequence). Here the CDR3 DNA reads TGTGCCAGCAGCTCTACTGTGGACAGGGAAAGTACACCCCTCCACTTT. Translating it yields CASSSTVDRESTPLHF.

In its sample, this clonotype was seen many times. V is TRBV20-1 and J is TRBJ2-5; 9 nucleotides align to TRBD2. Trimming at V came to 8 bases and at J to 4 bases, leaving 11 bases not matched to a gene. CDR1 DFQATT and CDR2 SNEGSKA come from the germline V gene (reference sequence). This CDR3 spans 14 amino acids. For the CDR3, the DNA is TGCAGTATGCGGGCGGGGGGGCCCTTAGAGACCCAGTACTTC. This encodes CSMRAGGPLETQYF.

This clonotype appeared a few times. This chain joins TRBV5-4 and TRBJ1-2; the D gene is possibly TRBD1 (5 bases). This CDR3 spans 14 amino acids. Germline CDR1 SGHNT, CDR2 YYREEE (reference sequence). With 4 bases removed from V and 2 bases from J, the gap between germline ends came to 12 bases. The CDR3 region is CASSRGQRNYGYTF. For the CDR3, the DNA is TGTGCCAGCAGCCGTGGACAAAGGAACTATGGCTACACCTTC.

In its sample, this clonotype was seen many times. The chain couples TRBV7-2 to TRBJ2-7; D call uncertain. Trimming removed 1 base at V and 3 bases at J, with 7 bases between. The germline V gene has CDR1 SGHTA and CDR2 FQGNSA. The CDR3 covers 13 residues. This CDR3 is CASSLGKGYEQYF. The CDR3 DNA is TGTGCCAGCAGCTTAGGCAAGGGCTACGAGCAGTACTTC.

In this sample, this clonotype turned up many times. The V and J genes are TRBV7-9 and TRBJ2-7, with TRBD1 matching 9 bases. The CDR3 is made up of 15 amino acids. J gave up 3 bases and V 5 bases, and 8 bases lay outside the gene matches. Germline CDR1 reads SEHNR; CDR2 reads FQNEAQ (reference sequence). The CDR3 bases are TGTGCCAGCAGCCTCTGGGGACAGGGTGGCTACGAGCAGTACTTC. Translated, it gives CASSLWGQGGYEQYF.

In this sample, this clonotype turned up many times. This chain joins TRBV7-6 and TRBJ1-1; D is unresolved. V was trimmed by 1 base and J by 4 bases, leaving 7 bases between them. In germline, CDR1 is SGHVS, CDR2 FNYEAQ. This CDR3 contains 13 residues. DNA for the CDR3: TGTGCCAGCAGCTTAGGGGCGGGCACTGAAGCTTTCTTT. It is translated as CASSLGAGTEAFF.

This clonotype was seen only a few times. The chain joins TRBV20-1 to TRBJ2-7; possible D gene TRBD1, 5 bases. Looked up from germline, CDR1 is DFQATT and CDR2 is SNEGSKA (reference sequence). V was pared by 3 bases and J by 2 bases, with 14 bases between. The CDR3 is 14 residues long. In DNA, the CDR3 is TGCAGTGCTAGGTATGGCAGGGAACCCTACGAGCAGTACTTC. Amino acids: CSARYGREPYEQYF.

This clonotype was detected a few times. DNA of the CDR3: TGCAGTGCTAGACGAGGGGTGGGCACCGGGGAGCTGTTTTTT. The encoded protein is CSARRGVGTGELFF. The chain has TRBV20-1 and TRBJ2-2; TRBD1 or TRBD2 may be the D gene (5 bases each). Germline assignment: CDR1 DFQATT and CDR2 SNEGSKA (reference sequence). The CDR3 contains 14 residues. V lost 2 bases to trimming and J lost 4 bases, with 11 bases between them.